This T cell receptor beta chain originates from a study of T-cell memory formation after mild COVID-19 (dated by TCRdb to about 2021). As for the study more broadly: Most TCR sequence clusters were specific to one of the two donors. Longitudinal TCRalpha and TCRbeta repertoire sequencing tracked T-cell clones expanding and contracting after mild COVID-19 in two donors. Two young, previously healthy adult volunteers, one female and one male, were included in the cohort. What the study reported, not specific to this receptor: The detection of some responding clones in pre-infection memory suggests that pre-existing cross-reactive memory T cells joined the SARS-CoV-2 response. From day 15 to 85, contracting clones showed balanced CD4/CD8 phenotypes, whereas a second wave of clones that expanded from day 15 to 37 leaned towards CD4+. Contracting CD4+ clones were found mainly in CM and EM memory subsets, while CD8+ clones were enriched in EMRA. The second-wave clones that peaked on day 37 were not confirmed to be SARS-CoV-2 specific. The study covered only a couple of mild cases, and larger cohorts including severe cases with pre-infection samples were considered necessary.

At least ten counts were recorded for this clonotype. Its antigen has not been determined. Within one base of it there is no much larger clone, and no base qualities were kept. From the cysteine through the phenylalanine, the CDR3 covers 14 amino acids. The sequence is cut down to CDR3 DNA, 42 bases in frame from base 1. The trim is 6 bases for V and 1 base for J, with a gap of 12 bases between the germline ends. From a lookup of the germline V gene (reference sequence), CDR1 and CDR2 are DFQATT and SNEGSKA. Instrument on record: Illumina NovaSeq 6000. cDNA libraries for TCRalpha and TCRbeta were prepared by 5'RACE using constant-segment primers, with sample barcodes and unique molecular identifiers added. RNA was extracted from every sample with Trizol reagent. Libraries were amplified in two PCR steps, with a second sample barcode and Illumina TruSeq adapters added in the second step. Sequencing of the libraries was done on an Illumina NovaSeq, producing 2 x 150 bp paired-end reads. On the study's bioinformatics: The reads were demultiplexed and collapsed into UMI-guided consensus sequences using migec v1.2.7. Using mixcr v2.1.11, the UMI consensuses were aligned to TRA and TRB V and J templates and assembled into clonotypes. Clonotypes were classified as expanded or contracted when called significant by both edgeR and NoisET, with noise models trained on biological replicates. edgeR calls used a false discovery rate-adjusted p below 0.01 and a log2 fold-change threshold of 1. PCA with hierarchical clustering of max-normalized trajectories of the 1000 most abundant clonotypes was used as exploratory dynamics analysis. Separately sequenced CD4+ and CD8+ repertoires were used to assign the CD4 or CD8 phenotype of responding clones. The public reads were run again by TCRdb, first through fastp at Q25 and then through MiXCR, and only productive beta chains were kept. Rows with one shared CDR3 protein collapse into an entry with the most common genes and DNA. It is TCRdb's table, rather than the study itself, that gives the V and J calls and clone size. The sample contains tens of thousands of distinct CDR3 sequences, about 6% of them found a single time. Approximately 0.81% of the sample belongs to the ten largest clones.

Ficoll-Paque density gradient centrifugation was used to isolate PBMCs. Sequenced sample: PBMCs or a T cell subset sorted from them (not recorded which). The receptor was derived from an adult who had mild COVID-19 (a few samples of this study predate the infection). The sample titles of this study are shuffled in the database, so cell type and time point are left out. The chain was built from TRBV20-1 and TRBJ2-2; TRBD2 is perhaps the D gene, given 6 matching bases. At the DNA level, the sequence is TGCAGTGCCGTCCGAGCGGGGAACACCGGGGAGCTGTTTTTT. Its translation reads: CSAVRAGNTGELFF.